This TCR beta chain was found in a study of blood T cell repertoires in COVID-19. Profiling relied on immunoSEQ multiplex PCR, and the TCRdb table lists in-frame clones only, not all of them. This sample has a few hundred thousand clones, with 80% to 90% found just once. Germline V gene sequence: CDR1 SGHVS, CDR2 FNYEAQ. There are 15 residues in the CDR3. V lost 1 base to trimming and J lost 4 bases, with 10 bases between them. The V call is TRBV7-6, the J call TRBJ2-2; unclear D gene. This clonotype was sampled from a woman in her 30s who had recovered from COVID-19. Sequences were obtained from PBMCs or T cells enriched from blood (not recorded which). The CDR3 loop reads CASSLEPGFTGELFF. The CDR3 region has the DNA TGTGCCAGCAGCTTAGAGCCTGGTTTCACCGGGGAGCTGTTTTTT.